This TCR beta chain derives from a study of regulatory T cells in long-lasting Graves disease. In the study overall: The antithyroid drugs taken by newly diagnosed Graves' patients had been used for under 3 months.

This clonotype was recorded a few times. Its specificity is not known. Study observations and caveats: Study of thyroid tissue was not done, with only peripheral blood studied. Persistent cases favored TRBV28, TRBJ1-2 and TRBJ2-5.

CDR3-region Arm-PCR and iRepertoire HTBI primers produced the TCR beta libraries. Each CDR3 protein gets one entry after TCRdb re-called the multiplex PCR reads with MiXCR. The profile covers 580,000 or so distinct CDR3 sequences, with 15% to 20% appearing a single time and 12% taken by the ten largest. The CDR3 length is 16 residues. Germline V CDR1 and CDR2: MGHRA, YSYEKL. The germline V and J ends were trimmed by 0 bases and 0 bases, with 9 bases remaining between them. Time point noted: newly diagnosed GD, antithyroid drugs for less than 3 months. PBMC-derived RNA was used for the TCR library. The sample was also reused in another study, on T cells in Graves' hyperthyroidism and ophthalmopathy. That paper adds: Also found in blood were most expanded thyroid clonotypes above 0.001.

The rearrangement uses TRBV4-1 and TRBJ2-1, with D hard to call. This TCR was recovered from a man between 18 and 35 years old with Graves disease. Sequencing used peripheral blood mononuclear cells (PBMCs), obtained at new diagnosis, from a patient treated with antithyroid drugs. Here the CDR3 DNA reads TGCGCCAGCAGCCAAGAAGCGCTCAGCTCCTACAATGAGCAGTTCTTC. Translated, it gives CASSQEALSSYNEQFF.